This T cell receptor (beta chain) was identified in a study of T-cell memory formation after mild COVID-19. Overall study results and limits: Balance between CD4 and CD8 was seen in clones contracting day 15 to 85, and a CD4+ lean was seen in later expanders. Shrinking CD4+ clones were chiefly CM and EM; CD8+ ones were chiefly EMRA.

The V and J ends lost 0 bases and 0 bases respectively, with 8 bases between them. The CDR3 is 15 residues long. CDR1 is ENHRY, CDR2 SYGVKD, per germline. TCR alpha and TCR beta cDNA libraries carrying sample barcodes and UMIs were produced by 5'RACE using constant-segment primers. Using its own MiXCR run on the 5' RACE reads, TCRdb lists one record per CDR3 protein. This table holds more than 400,000 distinct CDR3 sequences, around a sixth found once. In regard to this clonotype: As yet, its antigen is unknown.

Sequencing was performed on PBMCs or a T cell subset sorted from them (not recorded which). This chain connects TRBV10-3 to TRBJ1-1, with D perhaps matching TRBD1 (5 bases). The sequence was obtained from an adult woman who had mild COVID-19 (a few samples of this study predate the infection). Cell type and time point are not known. The CDR3 DNA follows: TGTGCCATCAGTGAGTCGGGGGGAATGAACACTGAAGCTTTCTTT. Its translation: CAISESGGMNTEAFF.